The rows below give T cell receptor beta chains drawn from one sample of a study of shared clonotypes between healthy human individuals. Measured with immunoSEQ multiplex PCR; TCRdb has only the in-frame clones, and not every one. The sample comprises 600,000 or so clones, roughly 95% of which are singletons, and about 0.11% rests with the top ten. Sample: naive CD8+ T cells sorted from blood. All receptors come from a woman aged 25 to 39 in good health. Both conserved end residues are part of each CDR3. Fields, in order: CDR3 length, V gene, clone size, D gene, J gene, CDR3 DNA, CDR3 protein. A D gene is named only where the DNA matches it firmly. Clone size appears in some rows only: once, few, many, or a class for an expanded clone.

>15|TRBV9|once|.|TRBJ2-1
TGTGCCAGCAGCCCCCGACTAGAGACCTACAATGAGCAGTTCTTC
CASSPRLETYNEQFF
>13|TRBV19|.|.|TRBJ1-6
TGTGCCAGTAGATCGGGCGGGGGTTCACCCCTCCACTTT
CASRSGGGSPLHF
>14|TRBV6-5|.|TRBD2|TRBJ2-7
TGTGCCAGCAGCCGGACTAGCGAGTCCTACGAGCAGTACTTC
CASSRTSESYEQYF
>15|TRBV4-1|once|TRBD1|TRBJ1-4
TGCGCCAGCAGACTTGGGACAGGGGGAAAGGAAAAACTGTTTTTT
CASRLGTGGKEKLFF
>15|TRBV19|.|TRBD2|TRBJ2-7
TGTGCCAGTACCTTTGGGCGCGGGAGGGCCTACGAGCAGTACTTC
CASTFGRGRAYEQYF
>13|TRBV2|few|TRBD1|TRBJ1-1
TGTGCCAGCAGGGGGACAGCGAACACTGAAGCTTTCTTT
CASRGTANTEAFF
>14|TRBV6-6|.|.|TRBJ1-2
TGTGCCACCTCATACGCAGGGGCATCCTATGGCTACACCTTC
CATSYAGASYGYTF
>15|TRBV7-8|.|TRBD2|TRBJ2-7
TGTGCCAGCAGCTTAACGCTAGCGGGAGACTACGAGCAGTACTTC
CASSLTLAGDYEQYF
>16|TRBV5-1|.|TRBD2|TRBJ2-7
TGCGCCAGCAGCGGAACAGGCGCGGGAGGAGCCTACGAGCAGTACTTC
CASSGTGAGGAYEQYF
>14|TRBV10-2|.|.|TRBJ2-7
TGCGCCAGCGCGGACAGCCAGAGCTCCTACGAGCAGTACTTC
CASADSQSSYEQYF
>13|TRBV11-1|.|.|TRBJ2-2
TGTGCCAGCAGCTTATTAGCTACCGGGGAGCTGTTTTTT
CASSLLATGELFF
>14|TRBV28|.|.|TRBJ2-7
TGTGCCAGCAGTTGGGGCAGCAACTCCTACGAGCAGTACTTC
CASSWGSNSYEQYF
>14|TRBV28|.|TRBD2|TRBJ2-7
TGTGCCAGCAGCCGCCCGCGGGAGGGCTACGAGCAGTACTTC
CASSRPREGYEQYF
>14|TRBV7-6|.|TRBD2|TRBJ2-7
TGTGCCAGCAGCTTGTTATCTAGCGGGCGCGAGCAGTACTTC
CASSLLSSGREQYF
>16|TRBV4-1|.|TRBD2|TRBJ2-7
TGCGCCAGCAGCCCGTCCCAGGGACTAGCGAGCCTAGCGCAGTACTTC
CASSPSQGLASLAQYF
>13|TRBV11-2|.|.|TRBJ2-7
TGTGCCAGCAGCTTAGCAGCCGACTACGAGCAGTACTTC
CASSLAADYEQYF
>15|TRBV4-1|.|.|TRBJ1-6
TGCGCCAGCAGCCTCCAACCCCTACATAATTCACCCCTCCACTTT
CASSLQPLHNSPLHF
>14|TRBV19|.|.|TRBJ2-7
TGTGCCAGTAGTATGGGGCAGGGGATGGGCGAGCAGTACTTC
CASSMGQGMGEQYF
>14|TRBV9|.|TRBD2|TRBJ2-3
TGTGCCAGCAGATGGGGACTAGCCCCAGATACGCAGTATTTT
CASRWGLAPDTQYF
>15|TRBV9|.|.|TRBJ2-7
TGTGCCAGCAGCCCCTTTCAGATGGGTAACGACGAGCAGTACTTC
CASSPFQMGNDEQYF
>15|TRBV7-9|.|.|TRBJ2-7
TGTGCCAGCAGCTTAGGGGAGGATGGTATGGGCGAGCAGTACTTC
CASSLGEDGMGEQYF
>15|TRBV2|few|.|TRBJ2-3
TGTGCCAGCAGTGAAGGGGTATGGGGAGCAGATACGCAGTATTTT
CASSEGVWGADTQYF
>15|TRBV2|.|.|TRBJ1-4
TGTGCCAGCACGGGAAGAGGGCTAGGTAATGAAAAACTGTTTTTT
CASTGRGLGNEKLFF
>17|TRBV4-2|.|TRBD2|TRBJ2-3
TGTGCCAGCAGCCAAGATGCGACTAGCGGAATCACAGATACGCAGTATTTT
CASSQDATSGITDTQYF
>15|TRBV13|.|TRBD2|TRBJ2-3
TGTGCCAGCAGCTCACGGACTAGCGGATCAGATACGCAGTATTTT
CASSSRTSGSDTQYF
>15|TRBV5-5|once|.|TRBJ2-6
TGTGCCAGCAGCGGGAGGGGGCCTGGGGCCAACGTCCTGACTTTC
CASSGRGPGANVLTF
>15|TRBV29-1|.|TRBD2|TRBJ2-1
TGCAGCGTTGTAACAGAGACTAGCGGGAGTAATGAGCAGTTCTTC
CSVVTETSGSNEQFF
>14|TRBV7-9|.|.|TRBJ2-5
TGTGCCAGCAGTTCCTCCGGGAACCAAGAGACCCAGTACTTC
CASSSSGNQETQYF
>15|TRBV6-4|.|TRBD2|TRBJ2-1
TGTGCCAGCAGTGAGACTAGCGGGCCTTACAATGAGCAGTTCTTC
CASSETSGPYNEQFF
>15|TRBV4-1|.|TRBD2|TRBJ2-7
TGCGCCAGCAGCCCCGCCGGACTAGCGGTCTTACAACAGTACTTC
CASSPAGLAVLQQYF
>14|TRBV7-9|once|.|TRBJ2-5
TGTGCCAGCAGCTTAGATCAGGCACAAGAGACCCAGTACTTC
CASSLDQAQETQYF
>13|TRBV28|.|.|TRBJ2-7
TGTGCCAGCAGTTTGGGCAGCTCCTACGAGCAGTACTTC
CASSLGSSYEQYF
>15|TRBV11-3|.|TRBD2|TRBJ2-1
TGTGCCAGCAGCTTGGGGGGGACCACCAACGATGAGCAGTTCTTC
CASSLGGTTNDEQFF
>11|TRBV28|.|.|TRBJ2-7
TGTGCCAGCAGTCACCTCTACGAGCAGTACTTC
CASSHLYEQYF
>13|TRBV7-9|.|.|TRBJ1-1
TGTGCCAGCAGCCCGGGGGGCGAGACTGAAGCTTTCTTT
CASSPGGETEAFF
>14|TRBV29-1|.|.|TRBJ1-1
TGCAGCGTTGATGCACAGGATCCGAACACTGAAGCTTTCTTT
CSVDAQDPNTEAFF
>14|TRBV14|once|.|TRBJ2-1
TGTGCCAGCAGCCGCGGGACCTCCTACAATGAGCAGTTCTTC
CASSRGTSYNEQFF
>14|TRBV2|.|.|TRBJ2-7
TGTGCCAGCAGAGTTCAGGGATGGGGCTACGAGCAGTACTTC
CASRVQGWGYEQYF
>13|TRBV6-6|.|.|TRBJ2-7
TGTGCCAGCAGTTACAGCAGTCCCTACGAGCAGTACTTC
CASSYSSPYEQYF
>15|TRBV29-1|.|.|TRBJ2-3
TGCAGCGCCCCGAGGTGGGCAGATGGGGCGGATACGCAGTATTTT
CSAPRWADGADTQYF